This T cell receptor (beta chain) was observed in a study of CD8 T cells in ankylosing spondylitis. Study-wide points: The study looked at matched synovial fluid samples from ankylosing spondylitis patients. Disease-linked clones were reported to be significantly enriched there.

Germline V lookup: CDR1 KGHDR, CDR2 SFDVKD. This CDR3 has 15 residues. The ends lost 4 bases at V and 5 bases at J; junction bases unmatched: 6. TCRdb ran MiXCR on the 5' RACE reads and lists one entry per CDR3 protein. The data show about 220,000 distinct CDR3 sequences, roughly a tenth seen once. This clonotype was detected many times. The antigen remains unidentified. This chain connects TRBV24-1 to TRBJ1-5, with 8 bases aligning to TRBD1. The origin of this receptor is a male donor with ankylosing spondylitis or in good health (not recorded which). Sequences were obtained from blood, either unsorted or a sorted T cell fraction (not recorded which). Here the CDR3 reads CATSDRTGGDQPQHF. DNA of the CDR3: TGTGCCACCAGTGACCGAACAGGGGGAGATCAGCCCCAGCATTTT.